A selection of T cell receptor beta chains follows, all from one sample in a study of cytomegalovirus exposure and HLA in healthy donors. Produced via immunoSEQ multiplex PCR; TCRdb's table is partial and in-frame only. The sample records 150,000 to 180,000 clones, approximately 80% being singletons. The specimen sequenced was PBMCs. These receptors all come from a woman between 50 and 59 years old in good health and CMV-seropositive. Each CDR3 is given with its conserved first and last residue. A D gene is named only where the DNA matches it firmly. Size tells how often a clone was seen (once, few, many) or the class of an expanded clone, and some rows leave it out.

d_gene	v_gene	abundance	len	j_gene	CDR3aa	CDR3nt
TRBD1	TRBV4-3	-	18	TRBJ1-3	CASSQEPQGGNSGNTIYF	TGCGCCAGCAGCCAAGAACCACAGGGGGGTAACTCTGGAAACACCATATATTTT
-	TRBV5-1	-	13	TRBJ2-7	CASSLPGKYEQYF	TGCGCCAGCAGCTTGCCAGGGAAGTACGAGCAGTACTTC
TRBD2	TRBV5-6	-	16	TRBJ2-4	CASSPVGGGADNIQYF	TGTGCCAGCAGCCCCGTTGGCGGGGGGGCGGATAACATTCAGTACTTC
-	TRBV13	-	14	TRBJ2-7	CASSLEARGYEQYF	TGTGCCAGCAGCTTAGAGGCCAGGGGCTACGAGCAGTACTTC
TRBD2	TRBV11-2	few	15	TRBJ2-7	CASSLDFRGVGEQYF	TGTGCCAGCAGCTTAGACTTTCGGGGGGTCGGAGAGCAGTACTTC
TRBD1	TRBV27	-	13	TRBJ2-2	CASSLQGAGELFF	TGTGCCAGCAGTTTACAGGGGGCCGGGGAGCTGTTTTTT
TRBD1	TRBV9	-	15	TRBJ1-5	CASSPSGQTNQPQHF	TGTGCCAGCAGCCCCTCGGGACAGACAAATCAGCCCCAGCATTTT
-	TRBV10-1	-	17	TRBJ2-3	CASSPYRTIGGTDTQYF	TGCGCCAGCAGTCCATACCGGACTATTGGGGGCACAGATACGCAGTATTTT
-	TRBV4-3	-	15	TRBJ1-2	CASSQDFAGGYGYTF	TGCGCCAGCAGCCAAGATTTCGCGGGAGGCTACGGCTACACCTTC
TRBD1	TRBV10-3	-	13	TRBJ1-1	CAISRQGETEAFF	TGTGCCATCAGCCGACAGGGAGAGACTGAAGCTTTCTTT
TRBD2	TRBV5-1	-	15	TRBJ2-3	CASRISGGATDTQYF	TGCGCCAGCAGAATTAGCGGGGGGGCGACAGATACGCAGTATTTT
-	TRBV9	-	14	TRBJ1-3	CASSVGNSGNTIYF	TGTGCCAGCAGCGTCGGGAACTCTGGAAACACCATATATTTT
TRBD2	TRBV10-3	-	16	TRBJ2-1	CAINFSGGRTYNEQFF	TGTGCCATCAATTTTTCGGGGGGTCGAACCTACAATGAGCAGTTCTTC
-	TRBV4-2	-	17	TRBJ1-5	CASSQDAGRGYSQPQHF	TGTGCCAGCAGCCAAGATGCTGGCAGGGGATACTCTCAGCCCCAGCATTTT
-	TRBV11-2	once	16	TRBJ1-6	CASSLRGGGYNSPLHF	TGTGCCAGCAGCTTAAGGGGCGGGGGCTATAATTCACCCCTCCACTTT
TRBD2	TRBV4-3	-	17	TRBJ2-2	CASSTSSGGIYTGELFF	TGCGCCAGCAGCACGTCTAGCGGGGGAATATACACCGGGGAGCTGTTTTTT
TRBD1	TRBV5-1	-	14	TRBJ1-2	CASSLARTGDGYTF	TGCGCCAGCAGCTTGGCCCGGACAGGGGATGGCTACACCTTC
TRBD1	TRBV6-6	few	14	TRBJ1-2	CASSTQDRAYGYTF	TGTGCCAGCAGTACGCAGGACAGGGCCTACGGCTACACCTTC
-	TRBV14	-	13	TRBJ2-7	CASSQGTPYEQYF	TGTGCCAGCAGCCAAGGTACTCCTTACGAGCAGTACTTC
-	TRBV27	-	16	TRBJ1-5	CASRDGALYSNQPQHF	TGTGCCAGCAGAGATGGGGCTCTGTATAGCAATCAGCCCCAGCATTTT
TRBD2	TRBV5-4	-	16	TRBJ2-2	CASSPTGTSGAGELFF	TGTGCCAGCAGCCCCACCGGGACTAGTGGGGCCGGGGAGCTGTTTTTT
-	TRBV29-1	once	11	TRBJ2-1	CAHRQFNEQFF	TGCGCTCACAGACAGTTTAATGAGCAGTTCTTC
-	TRBV5-1	-	15	TRBJ1-6	CASSLEGGYNSPLHF	TGCGCCAGCAGCTTGGAAGGGGGCTATAATTCACCCCTCCACTTT
TRBD1	TRBV7-2	-	15	TRBJ2-2	CASRPGGGNTGELFF	TGTGCCAGCAGACCAGGGGGCGGGAACACCGGGGAGCTGTTTTTT
-	TRBV4-3	-	17	TRBJ2-3	CASSQDLAGTAGDTQYF	TGCGCCAGCAGCCAAGATCTGGCGGGGACGGCCGGGGATACGCAGTATTTT
-	TRBV18	-	16	TRBJ1-5	CASSPRAGGANQPQHF	TGTGCCAGCTCGCCCCGGGCCGGCGGGGCCAATCAGCCCCAGCATTTT
TRBD2	TRBV6-1	-	15	TRBJ2-3	CASSPGGGSTDTQYF	TGTGCCAGCAGTCCCGGGGGGGGCAGCACAGATACGCAGTATTTT
-	TRBV6-1	-	14	TRBJ2-6	CASSRSSGANVLTF	TGTGCCAGCAGTCGTTCCTCTGGGGCCAACGTCCTGACTTTC
-	TRBV6-1	-	15	TRBJ1-3	CASSESMRSGNTIYF	TGTGCCAGCAGTGAGTCAATGCGCTCTGGAAACACCATATATTTT
-	TRBV7-2	-	14	TRBJ1-2	CASSLGGSHYGYTF	TGTGCCAGCAGCTTGGGGGGAAGCCACTATGGCTACACCTTC
-	TRBV5-1	-	15	TRBJ2-2	CASSLGTASSGELFF	TGCGCCAGCAGCTTGGGGACAGCATCATCCGGGGAGCTGTTTTTT
TRBD2	TRBV30	few	12	TRBJ2-1	CAFDLAGGPQFF	TGTGCCTTTGACTTAGCGGGGGGGCCACAGTTCTTC
-	TRBV6-5	-	13	TRBJ1-5	CASGRTQYQPQHF	TGTGCCAGCGGTCGCACGCAGTATCAGCCCCAGCATTTT
TRBD1	TRBV9	-	15	TRBJ1-5	CASSAGQYSNQPQHF	TGTGCCAGCAGCGCGGGACAGTATAGCAATCAGCCCCAGCATTTT
TRBD2	TRBV4-3	-	20	TRBJ2-3	CASSQEGASGGGRRTDTQYF	TGCGCCAGCAGCCAAGAAGGGGCTAGCGGGGGGGGCCGGAGGACAGATACGCAGTATTTT
TRBD1	TRBV6-4	few	14	TRBJ2-1	CASSEQGSYNEQFF	TGTGCCAGCAGTGAACAGGGGTCCTACAATGAGCAGTTCTTC
TRBD2	TRBV20-1	-	11	TRBJ2-7	CRVAGGNEQYF	TGCAGGGTAGCGGGGGGCAACGAGCAGTACTTC
TRBD1	TRBV19	-	16	TRBJ2-2	CASSNGDRVYTGELFF	TGTGCCAGTTCCAACGGGGACAGGGTTTACACCGGGGAGCTGTTTTTT
TRBD2	TRBV11-2	-	15	TRBJ2-1	CASSSAGLAVNEQFF	TGTGCCAGCAGCTCGGCGGGACTAGCAGTCAATGAGCAGTTCTTC
-	TRBV9	-	15	TRBJ2-3	CASSESGTSTDTQYF	TGTGCCAGCAGCGAGTCCGGGACTAGCACAGATACGCAGTATTTT
-	TRBV5-4	-	15	TRBJ2-2	CASSLTGENTGELFF	TGTGCCAGCAGCTTGACAGGCGAGAACACCGGGGAGCTGTTTTTT
-	TRBV7-2	-	15	TRBJ2-1	CASLGGSGSYNEQFF	TGTGCCAGCTTGGGCGGGTCGGGCTCCTACAATGAGCAGTTCTTC
-	TRBV6-1	once	15	TRBJ2-7	CASSEEGWVSYEQYF	TGTGCCAGCAGTGAAGAGGGGTGGGTTTCCTACGAGCAGTACTTC
TRBD1	TRBV7-2	once	14	TRBJ1-2	CASSPGDRASGYTF	TGTGCCAGCAGCCCTGGAGACAGGGCCTCGGGCTACACCTTC
TRBD1	TRBV7-3	-	17	TRBJ2-2	CASSLGTGGANTGELFF	TGTGCCAGCAGCTTAGGGACAGGGGGCGCGAACACCGGGGAGCTGTTTTTT
-	TRBV21-1	-	17	TRBJ1-2	CASSKLPRENGIYGYTF	TGTGCCAGCAGCAAACTCCCCCGGGAGAACGGGATTTATGGCTACACCTTC
-	TRBV6-5	-	13	TRBJ1-1	CASWWGGNTEAFF	TGTGCCAGCTGGTGGGGGGGGAACACTGAAGCTTTCTTT
-	TRBV5-6	once	15	TRBJ1-3	CASSLRADSGNTIYF	TGTGCCAGCAGCCTAAGAGCCGACTCTGGAAACACCATATATTTT
TRBD2	TRBV10-2	-	17	TRBJ2-1	CASVGTSGAFSYNEQFF	TGCGCCAGCGTGGGGACTAGCGGGGCGTTCTCCTACAATGAGCAGTTCTTC
TRBD1	TRBV29-1	-	11	TRBJ1-1	CSVDTQGTAFF	TGCAGCGTGGACACACAGGGGACCGCTTTCTTT
-	TRBV12-5	few	14	TRBJ1-1	CASGLFTRATEAFF	TGTGCTAGTGGTTTGTTCACGCGGGCGACTGAAGCTTTCTTT